This T cell receptor beta chain was captured in a study of cytomegalovirus exposure and HLA in healthy donors. Study background: Clustering assigned 70% to 85% of the approximately 400 genotyped donors to the Caucasian-associated ancestry cluster.

The study, taken as a whole, reports: A reported reduction in N-insertions relative to the approximately 600-donor mean was seen in an Asian-associated ancestry cluster in a later analysis. Confirmation in vitro established that a few CMV-associated chains were specific for CMV antigens.

Researchers ran the PCR with 60 Vbeta and 13 Jbeta primers. Method: immunoSEQ multiplex PCR; TCRdb's copy keeps in-frame clones and lacks some. The sample lists 150,000 to 200,000 clones, around 77% occurring once. Regarding donors, all were healthy bone marrow donors. Germline V gene data show CDR1 as SQVTM and CDR2 as ANQGSEA. CDR3 length: 12 amino acids. Trimming took 6 bases from V and 3 from J; bases not matched to a gene: 4. On this clone itself: No antigen is known for it.

The receptor was isolated from a man aged 25-40 years in good health and CMV-seronegative. V and J are TRBV29-1 and TRBJ2-5; TRBD1 matches 7 bases. The sequenced sample consisted of PBMCs. DNA for the CDR3: TGCAGCGTGGGACAGCTCAAAGAGACCCAGTACTTC. This gives the protein CSVGQLKETQYF.